The rows below give T cell receptor beta chains drawn from one sample of a study of cytomegalovirus exposure and HLA in healthy donors. Repertoires were generated with immunoSEQ multiplex PCR, while TCRdb's copy carries only in-frame clones and drops some. The table records 120,000 to 150,000 clones, roughly three quarters of them present only once. The specimen was PBMCs. The receptors come from a female donor in good health and CMV-seronegative. Both conserved end residues are part of each CDR3. The D gene is left open where the match is weak. Clone size is stated in some rows and not others, as once, few, many or a class when expanded.

. | TRBJ2-7 | TRBV5-4 | . | CASSLAPYREQYF | TGTGCCAGCAGCTTGGCGCCCTACAGGGAGCAGTACTTC
. | TRBJ2-7 | TRBV4-1 | . | CASSREAASYEQYF | TGCGCCAGCAGTAGAGAGGCGGCAAGCTACGAGCAGTACTTC
few | TRBJ1-4 | TRBV11-3 | . | CASSVRSGEKLFF | TGTGCCAGCAGCGTTAGGTCGGGTGAAAAACTGTTTTTT
. | TRBJ2-3 | TRBV5-1 | . | CASSFEGGATDTQYF | TGCGCCAGCAGCTTTGAAGGAGGGGCCACAGATACGCAGTATTTT
. | TRBJ2-7 | TRBV6-5 | TRBD2 | CASSYRGVPYEQYF | TGTGCCAGCAGTTACCGGGGGGTGCCCTACGAGCAGTACTTC
. | TRBJ2-2 | TRBV6-6 | TRBD1 | CASSDRGNTGELFF | TGTGCCAGCAGTGACAGGGGTAACACCGGGGAGCTGTTTTTT
. | TRBJ1-3 | TRBV9 | . | CASGGGRIPGNTIYF | TGTGCCAGCGGTGGGGGGAGAATACCTGGAAACACCATATATTTT
. | TRBJ2-7 | TRBV5-6 | . | CASRDWGGSYEQYF | TGTGCCAGCCGGGACTGGGGAGGATCCTACGAGCAGTACTTC
few | TRBJ1-1 | TRBV29-1 | . | CSVLRSPEAFF | TGCAGCGTTCTTCGTTCCCCTGAAGCTTTCTTT
. | TRBJ1-2 | TRBV19 | . | CASSISPARSYGYTF | TGTGCCAGTAGTATATCCCCCGCTCGGAGCTATGGCTACACCTTC
. | TRBJ2-1 | TRBV19 | . | CASSIASSSYNEQFF | TGTGCCAGTAGTATAGCATCGAGCTCCTACAATGAGCAGTTCTTC
. | TRBJ2-7 | TRBV5-6 | TRBD2 | CASSPWGTSGSYEQYF | TGTGCCAGCAGCCCTTGGGGGACTAGCGGGAGTTACGAGCAGTACTTC
. | TRBJ1-5 | TRBV4-1 | . | CASSQVKGVSNQPQHF | TGCGCCAGCAGCCAAGTGAAAGGGGTAAGCAATCAGCCCCAGCATTTT
. | TRBJ1-6 | TRBV2 | TRBD1 | CASRVVTGGNSPLHF | TGTGCCAGCAGGGTCGTAACAGGGGGCAATTCACCCCTCCACTTT
. | TRBJ1-2 | TRBV19 | TRBD1 | CASSRQGANYGYTF | TGTGCCAGTAGTAGACAGGGAGCTAACTATGGCTACACCTTC
. | TRBJ2-7 | TRBV29-1 | . | CSVEDHGYGEQYF | TGCAGCGTTGAAGATCATGGGTACGGGGAGCAGTACTTC
once | TRBJ2-1 | TRBV7-2 | TRBD2 | CASSRGVGGLAGINEQFF | TGTGCCAGCAGCAGAGGGGTAGGGGGACTAGCGGGGATCAATGAGCAGTTCTTC
once | TRBJ2-5 | TRBV2 | TRBD1 | CASRGQGPETQYF | TGTGCCAGCAGAGGACAGGGACCCGAGACCCAGTACTTC
. | TRBJ2-3 | TRBV7-2 | TRBD2 | CASSLVAGPTDTQYF | TGTGCCAGCAGCTTAGTAGCGGGCCCCACAGATACGCAGTATTTT
. | TRBJ1-1 | TRBV19 | . | CASSGFDTEAFF | TGTGCCAGTTCGGGGTTTGACACTGAAGCTTTCTTT
. | TRBJ2-6 | TRBV27 | . | CASSSLEGLWANVLTF | TGTGCCAGCAGTTCGCTTGAGGGCCTGTGGGCCAACGTCCTGACTTTC
. | TRBJ2-3 | TRBV7-2 | TRBD1 | CASSGGQGGDTQYF | TGTGCCAGCAGCGGAGGACAGGGGGGAGATACGCAGTATTTT
once | TRBJ1-1 | TRBV27 | . | CASRAGGPEAFF | TGTGCCAGCCGGGCAGGAGGCCCTGAAGCTTTCTTT
once | TRBJ2-1 | TRBV19 | TRBD2 | CASSTLAGETYNEQFF | TGTGCCAGTAGTACCTTAGCGGGGGAGACCTACAATGAGCAGTTCTTC
. | TRBJ2-5 | TRBV13 | TRBD1 | CASSFGTGPPGETQYF | TGTGCCAGCAGCTTTGGGACAGGGCCACCAGGGGAGACCCAGTACTTC
many | TRBJ2-7 | TRBV6-4 | TRBD1 | CATETGGNGWEQYF | TGTGCCACCGAGACAGGGGGCAATGGATGGGAGCAGTACTTC
once | TRBJ1-5 | TRBV5-5 | . | CASSGVNQPQHF | TGTGCCAGCTCGGGGGTAAATCAGCCCCAGCATTTT
once | TRBJ2-1 | TRBV6-1 | . | CASRRLVGYNEQFF | TGTGCCAGCAGGAGACTAGTAGGGTACAATGAGCAGTTCTTC
. | TRBJ2-1 | TRBV5-1 | TRBD2 | CASSSLAGGYNEQFF | TGCGCCAGCAGCTCGCTAGCGGGGGGGTACAATGAGCAGTTCTTC
. | TRBJ1-2 | TRBV28 | TRBD1 | CASRPWTGRNYGYTF | TGTGCCAGCAGACCGTGGACAGGCCGGAACTATGGCTACACCTTC
. | TRBJ2-7 | TRBV9 | . | CASSVGSQSYEQYF | TGTGCCAGCAGCGTAGGGTCGCAGTCCTACGAGCAGTACTTC
. | TRBJ1-1 | TRBV7-9 | TRBD1 | CASSLAYRGSQNTEAFF | TGTGCCAGCAGCTTAGCCTACAGGGGATCTCAGAACACTGAAGCTTTCTTT
. | TRBJ2-7 | TRBV7-2 | TRBD2 | CASSLLAGPLDEQYF | TGTGCCAGCAGCTTGCTAGCGGGGCCTCTGGACGAGCAGTACTTC
. | TRBJ2-3 | TRBV19 | TRBD2 | CASSPSGIVTDTQYF | TGTGCCAGTAGCCCTAGCGGGATAGTCACAGATACGCAGTATTTT
. | TRBJ2-5 | TRBV7-2 | TRBD1 | CASSLGTGGETQYF | TGTGCCAGCAGCTTAGGGACAGGGGGGGAGACCCAGTACTTC
. | TRBJ1-5 | TRBV7-2 | . | CASSFAGQPQHF | TGTGCCAGCAGCTTTGCAGGGCAGCCCCAGCATTTT
. | TRBJ2-7 | TRBV6-1 | TRBD2 | CATEAGGSTYEQYF | TGTGCCACAGAGGCCGGGGGGTCCACCTACGAGCAGTACTTC
. | TRBJ2-5 | TRBV5-1 | . | CASSGGPQETQYF | TGCGCCAGCAGCGGGGGCCCCCAAGAGACCCAGTACTTC
. | TRBJ1-5 | TRBV2 | . | CASKIQGNGNQPQHF | TGTGCCAGCAAGATACAGGGAAACGGCAATCAGCCCCAGCATTTT
many | TRBJ1-5 | TRBV2 | TRBD1 | CASSRTGGYSNQPQHF | TGTGCCAGCAGTCGGACAGGGGGATATAGCAATCAGCCCCAGCATTTT
. | TRBJ1-2 | TRBV6-5 | TRBD1 | CASRSRGLGYGYTF | TGTGCCAGCAGATCCAGGGGGCTCGGGTATGGCTACACCTTC
. | TRBJ2-7 | TRBV19 | TRBD1 | CASLDRATYEQYF | TGTGCCAGTTTAGACAGGGCAACCTACGAGCAGTACTTC
. | TRBJ1-6 | TRBV28 | . | CASSPLSTGWNSPLHF | TGTGCCAGCAGTCCACTTTCGACAGGTTGGAATTCACCCCTCCACTTT
once | TRBJ2-3 | TRBV9 | . | CASSPRREAGTLSDTQYF | TGTGCCAGCAGCCCCCGAAGGGAGGCGGGGACGCTGTCAGATACGCAGTATTTT
. | TRBJ2-7 | TRBV5-6 | TRBD1 | CASSFRDRSSYEQYF | TGTGCCAGCAGCTTCCGGGACAGGAGCTCCTACGAGCAGTACTTC
. | TRBJ2-1 | TRBV9 | TRBD1 | CASSVGGTGVYEQFF | TGTGCCAGCAGCGTAGGGGGGACAGGGGTCTATGAGCAGTTCTTC
. | TRBJ2-3 | TRBV4-3 | . | CASSQGLGGADTQYF | TGCGCCAGCAGCCAAGGTTTGGGCGGGGCAGATACGCAGTATTTT
many | TRBJ2-3 | TRBV6-5 | . | CASSYVRADTQYF | TGTGCCAGCAGTTACGTACGGGCAGATACGCAGTATTTT
. | TRBJ1-1 | TRBV9 | TRBD1 | CASSGEVGQGVLEAFF | TGTGCCAGCAGCGGCGAGGTAGGACAGGGGGTCCTTGAAGCTTTCTTT
few | TRBJ1-1 | TRBV5-5 | . | CASSLRIGVGVAEAFF | TGTGCCAGCAGCTTGCGAATCGGGGTTGGAGTCGCTGAAGCTTTCTTT
few | TRBJ1-6 | TRBV2 | TRBD1 | CASSGDRVNSPLHF | TGTGCCAGCAGTGGGGACAGGGTAAATTCACCCCTCCACTTT
. | TRBJ1-3 | TRBV19 | . | CASSLRDTSGNTIYF | TGTGCCAGTAGTCTCCGGGACACCTCTGGAAACACCATATATTTT
. | TRBJ1-1 | TRBV2 | . | CASSAQGMDEAFF | TGTGCCAGCAGTGCCCAGGGGATGGATGAAGCTTTCTTT
few | TRBJ2-7 | TRBV4-2 | . | CASSISRGNGKQYF | TGTGCCAGCAGCATATCCCGGGGAAACGGCAAGCAGTACTTC